This T cell receptor (beta chain) was observed in a study of blood T cells in healthy people across ages. Study-level results: Per-million-T-cell TCR beta diversity fell roughly linearly with age. Relative to aged donors, long-lived donors carried more naive CD4+ cells and displayed higher diversity.

The ends were cut back, 7 bases at V and 2 bases at J, with 14 bases in the middle. The CDR3 contains 14 residues. Germline CDR1 reads MNHEY; CDR2 reads SMNVEV (reference sequence). Sample-barcoded 5' priming and a J-beta primer mix drove a second PCR of 7 to 11 cycles. TCRdb fed the 5' RACE reads into MiXCR, producing one record per CDR3 protein. The table lists hundreds of thousands of distinct CDR3 sequences, around 49% of them singletons. To note about this clonotype: Its matching antigen is unknown.

This sequence joins TRBV27 and TRBJ2-5; D perhaps matches TRBD1 (6 bases). The clonotype was recovered from an older woman in good health. Input material: blood. The CDR3, as DNA: TGTGCCAGCAAACCGGACGGACAGCAAGAGACCCAGTACTTC. The encoded protein is CASKPDGQQETQYF.